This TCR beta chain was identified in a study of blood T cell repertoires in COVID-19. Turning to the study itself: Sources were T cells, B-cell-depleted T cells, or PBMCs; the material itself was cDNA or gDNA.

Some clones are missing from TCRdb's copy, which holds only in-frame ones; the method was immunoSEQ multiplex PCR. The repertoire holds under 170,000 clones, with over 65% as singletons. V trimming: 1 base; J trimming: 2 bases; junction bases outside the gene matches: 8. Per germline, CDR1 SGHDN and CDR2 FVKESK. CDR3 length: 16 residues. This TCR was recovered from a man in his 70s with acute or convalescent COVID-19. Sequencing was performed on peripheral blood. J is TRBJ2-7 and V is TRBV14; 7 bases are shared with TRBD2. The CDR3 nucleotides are TGTGCCAGCAGCCAAGGGGGAGGGAGATGGACCTACGAGCAGTACTTC. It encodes CASSQGGGRWTYEQYF.